These 22 T cell receptor beta chains were sequenced from one sample in a study of Ad26.COV2.S vaccination and SARS-CoV-2 variants. The treatment was: around 19 received Ad26.COV2.S at low or high dose, single or two shots; about 5 received placebo; per-sample allocation not given. Vaccine and placebo recipients were sampled on day 63 after the first injection. Clones were read by immunoSEQ multiplex PCR, and TCRdb kept only the in-frame ones, dropping some. The sample contains around 300,000 clones, about 88% of which appear only once. The source was peripheral blood, collected in a trial of Ad26.COV2.S vaccine versus placebo. The source is a person aged 18-65 years who received the Ad26.COV2.S COVID-19 vaccine or a placebo.

Here the CDR3 reads CASSLGRGRADTQYF. The CDR3, as DNA: TGTGCCAGCAGCTTGGGGAGGGGCCGCGCAGATACGCAGTATTTT. J is TRBJ2-3 and V is TRBV7-3; 7 bases line up with TRBD2. J lost 4 bases, V lost 3 bases, and 7 bases had no gene match. The CDR3 runs 15 residues. Germline loops: CDR1 SGHTA, CDR2 FQGTGA.

The chain links TRBV7-2 to TRBJ2-1; D gene unclear. The germline V gene encodes CDR1 SGHTA and CDR2 FQGNSA. V gave up 1 base and J gave up 5 bases, with 6 bases separating them. This CDR3 region has 13 residues. CDR3 amino acids: CASSLEDHNEQFF. The DNA of the CDR3 is TGTGCCAGCAGCTTAGAGGATCACAATGAGCAGTTCTTC.

About this clone itself: The same CDR3 arises from other DNA sequences in this sample as well. V and J are TRBV5-1 and TRBJ2-2; D not certain. The CDR3 has 15 residues. V was shortened by 1 base and J by 1 base, with 8 bases between the two germline ends. The germline gives CDR1 SGHRS, CDR2 YFSETQ. Here the CDR3 DNA reads TGCGCCAGCAGCTTGTCGGCTGTGAACACCGGGGAGCTGTTTTTT. Translated: CASSLSAVNTGELFF.

V usage is TRBV6-4 and J usage is TRBJ2-1, with D perhaps TRBD1 (5 bases). Germline V gives CDR1 MRHNA, CDR2 SNTAGT. The CDR3 loop spans 14 amino acids. Deletions cut 2 bases from V and 5 bases from J, with 10 bases between. The CDR3 loop reads CASSDLAGNNEQFF. For the CDR3, the DNA is TGTGCCAGCAGTGACCTGGCAGGGAACAATGAGCAGTTCTTC.

The chain employs TRBV9 and TRBJ1-4; a weak D match, TRBD1 (6 bases). There are 16 residues in the CDR3. The germline CDR1 and CDR2 sequences are SGDLS and YYNGEE. V lost 0 bases and J lost 7, with 16 bases in between. CDR3 protein: CASSVGGGSASEKLFF. The DNA for the CDR3 is TGTGCCAGCAGCGTAGGAGGGGGTAGTGCGAGTGAAAAACTGTTTTTT.

The chain combines TRBV7-2 with TRBJ1-6, with no clear D. Trimming pared 2 bases from V and 8 bases from J, leaving 7 bases between. Germline CDR1 reads SGHTA; CDR2 reads FQGNSA. The length of the CDR3 is 13 residues. This CDR3 reads CASSLKVDSPLHF. DNA for the CDR3: TGTGCCAGCAGCTTAAAGGTCGATTCACCCCTCCACTTT.

This clone was detected once. The V and J genes are TRBV6-5 and TRBJ1-1; D is perhaps TRBD1 (6 bases). In germline, CDR1 is MNHEY, CDR2 SVGAGI. Trimming pared 7 bases from V and 1 base from J, leaving 16 bases between. The CDR3 is 15 amino acids. CDR3 in amino acids: CASIPGKGGNTEAFF. CDR3 nucleotides: TGTGCCAGCATCCCCGGGAAAGGGGGGAACACTGAAGCTTTCTTT.

This clone was found once. The rearrangement uses TRBV9 and TRBJ2-5, with D unclear. V was cut by 0 bases and J by 5 bases, with 20 bases left in between. This CDR3 is built from 17 residues. Germline V gives CDR1 SGDLS, CDR2 YYNGEE. Written as DNA, the CDR3 is TGTGCCAGCAGCGTAGGGGCTCATAGAACCACTGGGGAGACCCAGTACTTC. This gives the protein CASSVGAHRTTGETQYF.

This rearrangement joins TRBV5-1 to TRBJ2-2; D ambiguous. This CDR3 is built from 15 residues. Germline V gives CDR1 SGHRS, CDR2 YFSETQ. Trimming shortened V by 0 bases and J by 0 bases, and 6 bases separated the two germline ends. CDR3 sequence: CASSLAPANTGELFF. The CDR3 DNA follows: TGCGCCAGCAGCTTGGCTCCCGCGAACACCGGGGAGCTGTTTTTT.

V gene TRBV9 combines with J gene TRBJ1-1; perhaps TRBD1 as D (5 bases). V gave up 6 bases and J gave up 0 bases, with 18 bases separating them. Germline values: CDR1 SGDLS, CDR2 YYNGEE. The CDR3 length is 16 residues. This chain's CDR3 is CASTAGGRGLNTEAFF. The CDR3 bases are TGTGCCAGCACGGCCGGGGGACGAGGCTTGAACACTGAAGCTTTCTTT.

The chain employs TRBV30 and TRBJ1-5; D may be TRBD1 (6 bases). Germline lookup yields CDR1 GTSNPN and CDR2 SVGIG (reference sequence). This CDR3 is built from 13 residues. V was pared by 4 bases and J by 4 bases, with 11 bases between. CDR3 residues: CAWTGVGNQPQHF. CDR3 in DNA: TGTGCCTGGACAGGGGTAGGTAATCAGCCCCAGCATTTT.

The chain is built from TRBV29-1 and TRBJ1-6; 7 nucleotides agree with TRBD1. The ends lost 6 bases at V and 6 bases at J; junction bases unmatched: 5. CDR3 length: 13 amino acids. The germline V gene encodes CDR1 SQVTM and CDR2 ANQGSEA. This CDR3 is CSVLTGLNSPLHF. CDR3 bases: TGCAGCGTCCTGACAGGGCTTAATTCACCCCTCCACTTT.

This chain links TRBV28 with TRBJ2-7; 7 nucleotides align to TRBD1. The CDR3 spans 14 residues. J gave up 4 bases and V 1 base, and 4 bases lay outside the gene matches. The germline V gene encodes CDR1 MDHEN and CDR2 SYDVKM. This CDR3 is CASSLSGGGYEQYF. The CDR3 region has the DNA TGTGCCAGCAGTTTATCAGGGGGTGGGTACGAGCAGTACTTC.

The chain joins TRBV6-6 to TRBJ2-1; D is perhaps TRBD1 (6 bases). The CDR3 is 15 residues long. The germline V gene has CDR1 MNHNY and CDR2 SVGAGI (reference sequence). V was cut by 0 bases and J by 1 base, with 7 bases left in between. CDR3 region: CASSYSQGSYNEQFF. CDR3 bases: TGTGCCAGCAGTTACTCGCAGGGGTCCTACAATGAGCAGTTCTTC.

The gene calls are TRBV5-4 and TRBJ2-3, with D unclear. The CDR3 loop spans 14 amino acids. V lost 5 bases and J 0 bases, leaving 10 bases between the germline ends. Germline CDR1 and CDR2: SGHNT and YYREEE (reference sequence). The DNA for the CDR3 is TGTGCCAGCAGGAAAGAGAGTAGCACAGATACGCAGTATTTT. Its protein is CASRKESSTDTQYF. Complete variable domain (other parts from reference TRBV5-4 and TRBJ2-3): ETGVTQSPTHLIKTRGQQVTLRCSSQSGHNTVSWYQQALGQGPQFIFQYYREEENGRGNFPPRFSGLQFPNYSSELNVNALELDDSALYLCASRKESSTDTQYFGPGTRLTVL.

This clone showed up just once. The V gene is TRBV11-2, the J gene TRBJ2-1, with 7 bases identical to TRBD2. The CDR3 runs 14 residues. V trimming: 5 bases; J trimming: 7 bases; junction bases outside the gene matches: 8. Germline V gene sequence: CDR1 SGHAT, CDR2 FQNNGV. DNA for the CDR3: TGTGCCAGCAGCAGGTCTAGCGGAACTAATGAGCAGTTCTTC. It yields the protein CASSRSSGTNEQFF.

V and J are TRBV6-1 and TRBJ1-5, with D possibly being TRBD1 (5 bases). Germline V gene lookup returns CDR1 MNHNS and CDR2 SASEGT. CDR3 length: 15 residues. V lost 0 bases to trimming and J lost 5 bases, with 11 bases between them. In nucleotides, the CDR3 is TGTGCCAGCAGTGAAGCCTGGGGCCGCGATCAGCCCCAGCATTTT. It yields the protein CASSEAWGRDQPQHF.

The CDR3 sequence is CAIRGSAGPGYTF. CDR3 nucleotide sequence: TGTGCCATCAGGGGAAGCGCGGGCCCCGGCTACACCTTC. This chain connects TRBV12-3 or TRBV12-4 to TRBJ1-2; tentatively, D is TRBD1 (6 bases). V was cut by 10 bases and J by 8 bases, with 20 bases left in between. The CDR3 is 13 amino acids.

The V call is TRBV6-5, the J call TRBJ1-1; D is perhaps TRBD1 (6 bases). Germline-derived CDR1 and CDR2 are MNHEY and SVGAGI. CDR3 length: 11 amino acids. V lost 6 bases, J lost 10 bases, and 12 bases lay in between. In nucleotides, the CDR3 is TGTGCCAGCAGCAGGGGTCATAGAGCTTTCTTT. Translation: CASSRGHRAFF.

This clone has just one count. V is TRBV6-5 and J is TRBJ2-1; 9 positions agree with TRBD2. V shed 6 bases and J 7 bases; nucleotides not matched to a gene: 10. Per the germline V gene, CDR1 is MNHEY and CDR2 is SVGAGI. There are 15 residues in the CDR3. This chain's CDR3 is CASSRGGRASNEQFF. CDR3 bases: TGTGCCAGCAGCAGGGGCGGGAGGGCCTCAAATGAGCAGTTCTTC.

The chain uses TRBV30 and TRBJ1-6; possibly TRBD1 for D (6 bases). Trimming shortened V by 3 bases and J by 6 bases, and 12 bases separated the two germline ends. From germline, CDR1 is GTSNPN and CDR2 SVGIG (reference sequence). The CDR3 has 14 residues. CDR3 sequence reads: CAWSMGGANSPLHF. The CDR3, as DNA: TGTGCCTGGAGCATGGGGGGGGCTAATTCACCCCTCCACTTT.

CDR3 bases: TGCGCCAGCAGCCAAGGATTAGCGGGAGGGCTAAGTAGGGCCTACGAGCAGTACTTC. Protein sequence: CASSQGLAGGLSRAYEQYF. This chain connects TRBV4-1 to TRBJ2-7; 11 bases map to TRBD2. This CDR3 comprises 19 residues. Trimming cost V 1 base and J 2 bases; bases outside gene matches: 13. The germline CDR1 and CDR2 sequences are MGHRA and YSYEKL.